Listed below are T cell receptor beta chains from one sample, sequenced in a study of cytomegalovirus exposure and HLA in healthy donors. Measured with immunoSEQ multiplex PCR; TCRdb has only the in-frame clones, and not every one. This sample has around 260,000 clones, with around 91% found just once. Sequences were obtained from PBMCs. These receptors were taken from a woman aged 30 to 39 in good health and CMV-seronegative. Each CDR3 is given with its conserved first and last residue. D genes are given only for firm matches. A clone size is listed for some rows: how often the clone was seen (once, few, many), or a class if it is expanded.

DNA,CDR3,D,J,V,size
TGTGCCAGCAGTTTCCTAATCCGGACAGGGAGAGGCTACACCTTC,CASSFLIRTGRGYTF,TRBD1,TRBJ1-2,TRBV28,.
TGTGCCAGCAGCCCCCGGGCTAGCGGGAGGGTTGGGGCAGATACGCAGTATTTT,CASSPRASGRVGADTQYF,TRBD2,TRBJ2-3,TRBV9,.
TGTGCCAGTAGTATCGGGGGTCTGAACACTGAAGCTTTCTTT,CASSIGGLNTEAFF,.,TRBJ1-1,TRBV19,.
TGTGCCAGCAGTCCTCGAGGCTCCACGCCATACAATGAGCAGTTCTTC,CASSPRGSTPYNEQFF,.,TRBJ2-1,TRBV28,.
TGTGCCAGCAGCCAATTAGGCTACGAGCAGTACTTC,CASSQLGYEQYF,.,TRBJ2-7,TRBV14,.
TGTGCCAGCAGTCGACAGGCCCCGGGGAATGAGCAGTTCTTC,CASSRQAPGNEQFF,.,TRBJ2-1,TRBV6-5,.
TGTGCTAGTGGTTTGGAGTGGGACAGGGAGTTTGGAGCTTTCTTT,CASGLEWDREFGAFF,TRBD1,TRBJ1-1,TRBV12-5,.
TGTGCCAGCTCACCAAGGTCAGCGGGAGTTATCCCAGATACGCAGTATTTT,CASSPRSAGVIPDTQYF,TRBD2,TRBJ2-3,TRBV18,.
TGTGCCAGCAGTTCGGGGGTGGGGGCTAATGAAAAACTGTTTTTT,CASSSGVGANEKLFF,.,TRBJ1-4,TRBV6-5,few
TGTGCCAGCAGCTGGGGACAGGGGAGAAACATTCAGTACTTC,CASSWGQGRNIQYF,TRBD1,TRBJ2-4,TRBV5-4,.
TGTGCCAGCAGCGTAGGAGTACTTCCCGACAATGAGCAGTTCTTC,CASSVGVLPDNEQFF,.,TRBJ2-1,TRBV9,.
TGTGCCAGCTCACCGGGGCAGCAAGAGACCCAGTACTTC,CASSPGQQETQYF,.,TRBJ2-5,TRBV18,few
TGTGCCAGCAGCTTAGGGAGCACCACTAATGAAAAACTGTTTTTT,CASSLGSTTNEKLFF,.,TRBJ1-4,TRBV7-2,.
TGTGCCAGCAGCCACTATCGGGCGAAACCCTACGAGCAGTACTTC,CASSHYRAKPYEQYF,.,TRBJ2-7,TRBV7-8,once
TGTGCCAGCAGCCCCGAACCGGATCCCACCGGGGAGCTGTTTTTT,CASSPEPDPTGELFF,.,TRBJ2-2,TRBV2,once
TGTGCCAGCAGCCAAGTTACTAGCGGGGAATACAATGAGCAGTTCTTC,CASSQVTSGEYNEQFF,TRBD2,TRBJ2-1,TRBV4-2,.
TGTGCCAGCAGCTTGCCCCTCGCGGGCCCTTCCTCCGAGCAGTTCTTC,CASSLPLAGPSSEQFF,.,TRBJ2-1,TRBV5-4,once
TGTGCCAGCAGCCAAGGGACAGGGACTTTCTCGCATGGCTACACCTTC,CASSQGTGTFSHGYTF,.,TRBJ1-2,TRBV21-1,.
TGTGCCAGCAGTTTATTGTGGACACCTCAGGGAGGAAACACCATATATTTT,CASSLLWTPQGGNTIYF,.,TRBJ1-3,TRBV28,.
TGTGCCAGCAGTTTAGTGGGCAGGGGAAATCAGCCCCAGCATTTT,CASSLVGRGNQPQHF,.,TRBJ1-5,TRBV28,once
TGCGCCAGCAGCGAGGGGTCCCCCTCCTACGAGCAGTACTTC,CASSEGSPSYEQYF,.,TRBJ2-7,TRBV5-1,.
TGTGCCAGCAGCATTGATCAAGGGCCCCAGCATTTT,CASSIDQGPQHF,.,TRBJ1-5,TRBV11-2,few
TGTGCCAGCAGCAAAACATGGGGGCCCGGTATGAGGGCGAACACCGGGGAGCTGTTTTTT,CASSKTWGPGMRANTGELFF,.,TRBJ2-2,TRBV7-3,.
TGTGCCAGCAGCCGGGGCCTCACAGATACGCAGTATTTT,CASSRGLTDTQYF,.,TRBJ2-3,TRBV28,.
TGTGCCAGCAGCCCAGGACTAGCGGGAGTTATGAATGAGCAGTTCTTC,CASSPGLAGVMNEQFF,TRBD2,TRBJ2-1,TRBV9,few
TGTGCCAGCAGTTTAACAGGGGGAGGGAATGAGCAGTTCTTC,CASSLTGGGNEQFF,.,TRBJ2-1,TRBV27,.
TGTGCCAGCAGCTCAGGGGGGGAAGGTAATGAAAAACTGTTTTTT,CASSSGGEGNEKLFF,TRBD1,TRBJ1-4,TRBV13,.
TGCGCCAGCAGCCAGGGCCTAGGCTACGAGCAGTACTTC,CASSQGLGYEQYF,.,TRBJ2-7,TRBV4-1,.
TGTGCCAGCACCCGGGGGGGTTGGGCTAATGAAAAACTGTTTTTT,CASTRGGWANEKLFF,.,TRBJ1-4,TRBV9,.
TGTGCCAGCAGCCTGACGCCCAATGAGCAGTTCTTC,CASSLTPNEQFF,.,TRBJ2-1,TRBV27,.
TGTGCCAGCAGCATCAAGAGCGGCGGGGAGCTGTTTTTT,CASSIKSGGELFF,.,TRBJ2-2,TRBV28,.
TGTGCCTGGAGCCTCGGCTCTGGGGCCAACGTCCTGACTTTC,CAWSLGSGANVLTF,.,TRBJ2-6,TRBV30,.
TGCGCCAGCAGCCACTCTAGCGGGAGCGTCAATGAGCAGTTCTTC,CASSHSSGSVNEQFF,TRBD2,TRBJ2-1,TRBV5-1,.
TGCGCCAGCAACGAAGAGGGGGAGGTCTACGAGCAGTACTTC,CASNEEGEVYEQYF,.,TRBJ2-7,TRBV5-1,few
TGTGCCAGCTCACATTACAAGGAGAACACTGAAGCTTTCTTT,CASSHYKENTEAFF,.,TRBJ1-1,TRBV18,.
TGTGCCAGCAGAAGTTACAGCAGGTACCAAGAGACCCAGTACTTC,CASRSYSRYQETQYF,.,TRBJ2-5,TRBV6-5,.
TGTGCCAGCAGCTTAGCGAGGACTAGCCACAATGAGCAGTTCTTC,CASSLARTSHNEQFF,TRBD2,TRBJ2-1,TRBV7-8,once
TGTGCCTGGAAGATGGGACTAGCGGGAGAGGGCGAGCAGTACTTC,CAWKMGLAGEGEQYF,TRBD2,TRBJ2-7,TRBV30,.
TGTGCCAGCAGCTTAAGCGACAGGGTAGGGGATGAGCAGTTCTTC,CASSLSDRVGDEQFF,TRBD1,TRBJ2-1,TRBV7-9,.
TGTGCCAGCAGCCGCGTGGCAGATAGCAATCAGCCCCAGCATTTT,CASSRVADSNQPQHF,.,TRBJ1-5,TRBV5-5,.
TGCGCCAGCAGCTTGGCGGGACAGGTATCACAAGAGACCCAGTACTTC,CASSLAGQVSQETQYF,TRBD1,TRBJ2-5,TRBV5-1,.